This TCR beta chain comes out of a study of OX40 agonist ivuxolimab in advanced cancers. Study in general: Patients were treated with intravenous ivuxolimab, dosed at 0.01 to 10 mg/kg and infused every 2 weeks. It was permissible to have had prior anti-PD-1, anti-PD-L1 or anti-CTLA-4 therapy, and approximately 41% had some. Points from the study as a whole: CD4+ T cells averaged fewer expanded clones than CD8+ T cells.

V lost 4 bases and J 1 base, leaving 10 bases between the germline ends. Germline CDR1 and CDR2: SGHNT and YENEEA. This CDR3 has 14 amino acids. TCRdb keeps only in-frame clones here, not all; method: immunoSEQ multiplex PCR. The sample shows nearly 80,000 clones, roughly 81% of them seen only once. Worth noting for this clone: What it recognizes is unknown.

The receptor comes from an adult with an advanced solid tumor such as melanoma, head and neck, liver or kidney cancer. The source was CD4+ or CD8+ T cells sorted from blood, collected in a trial of the OX40 agonist ivuxolimab. The rearrangement uses TRBV11-3 and TRBJ1-1; TRBD1 might be the D (6 bases). The CDR3 DNA follows: TGTGCCAGCAGCTCACAGGGAGGGAACACTGAAGCTTTCTTT. Its translation: CASSSQGGNTEAFF.